This T cell receptor (beta chain) appears in the sequencing data of a study of CD8 T cells in Susac syndrome. The CDR3 spans 13 residues. CDR1 SGHRS and CDR2 YFSETQ come from the germline V gene. Trimming stripped 0 bases from V and 8 bases from J, with 9 bases between. Random hexamers were used to reverse transcribe 0.5 to 1 ug of RNA. TCRdb redid the calling of the immunoSEQ multiplex PCR reads with MiXCR, one entry per CDR3 protein. This table holds 330,000 or so distinct CDR3 sequences, around nine tenths found once. The sample was CD8+ T cells from PBMCs. The chain uses TRBV5-1 and TRBJ2-1, with D unresolved. This TCR derives from a human donor with multiple sclerosis. In nucleotides, the CDR3 is TGCGCCAGCAGCTTGGGCTCCGGCTATGAGCAGTTCTTC. Protein product: CASSLGSGYEQFF. Filled out from reference TRBV5-1 and TRBJ2-1, the complete variable domain reads KAGVTQTPRYLIKTRGQQVTLSCSPISGHRSVSWYQQTPGQGLQFLFEYFSETQRNKGNFPGRFSGRQFSNSRSEMNVSTLELGDSALYLCASSLGSGYEQFFGPGTRLTVL.